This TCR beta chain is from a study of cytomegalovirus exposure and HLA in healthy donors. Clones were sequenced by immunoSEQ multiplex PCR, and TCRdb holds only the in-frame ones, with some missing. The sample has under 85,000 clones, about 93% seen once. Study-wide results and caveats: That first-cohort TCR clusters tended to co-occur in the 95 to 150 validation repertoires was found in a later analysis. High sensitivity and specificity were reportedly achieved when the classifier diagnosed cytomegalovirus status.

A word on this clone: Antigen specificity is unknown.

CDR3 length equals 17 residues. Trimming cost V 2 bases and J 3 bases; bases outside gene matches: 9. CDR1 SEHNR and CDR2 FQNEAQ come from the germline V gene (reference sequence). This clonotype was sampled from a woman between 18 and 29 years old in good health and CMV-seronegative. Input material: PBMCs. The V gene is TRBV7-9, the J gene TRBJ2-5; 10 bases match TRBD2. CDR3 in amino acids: CASSLSSGLASEETQYF. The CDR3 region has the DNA TGTGCCAGCAGCTTAAGTTCGGGACTAGCGTCGGAAGAGACCCAGTACTTC.